This T cell receptor beta chain was identified in a study of blood T cell repertoires in COVID-19. Study information: Samples taken during acute and convalescent COVID-19 were collected in the United States, Italy and Spain. The analysed material was cDNA or gDNA that came from T cells, B-cell-depleted T cells, or PBMCs.

The V end was cut by 3 bases, the J end by 0 bases, with 10 bases between. CDR1 SGDLS and CDR2 YYNGEE come from the germline V gene. CDR3 size: 15 residues. Original processing notes: Researchers report that nucleated cell counts were estimated from reference gene primer amplification. Method: immunoSEQ multiplex PCR; TCRdb's copy keeps in-frame clones and lacks some. V, J and clone size derive from that table, while D and trimming were established from the DNA sequence. The sample records hundreds of thousands of clones, roughly 91% being singletons. This TCR was recovered from a young woman with acute or convalescent COVID-19. The chain recombines TRBV9 with TRBJ2-1; D is perhaps TRBD1 (5 bases). The sequenced sample consisted of peripheral blood. The CDR3 DNA follows: TGTGCCAGCAGCGAGTTGGGGCTCTCCTACAATGAGCAGTTCTTC. Amino acids: CASSELGLSYNEQFF.